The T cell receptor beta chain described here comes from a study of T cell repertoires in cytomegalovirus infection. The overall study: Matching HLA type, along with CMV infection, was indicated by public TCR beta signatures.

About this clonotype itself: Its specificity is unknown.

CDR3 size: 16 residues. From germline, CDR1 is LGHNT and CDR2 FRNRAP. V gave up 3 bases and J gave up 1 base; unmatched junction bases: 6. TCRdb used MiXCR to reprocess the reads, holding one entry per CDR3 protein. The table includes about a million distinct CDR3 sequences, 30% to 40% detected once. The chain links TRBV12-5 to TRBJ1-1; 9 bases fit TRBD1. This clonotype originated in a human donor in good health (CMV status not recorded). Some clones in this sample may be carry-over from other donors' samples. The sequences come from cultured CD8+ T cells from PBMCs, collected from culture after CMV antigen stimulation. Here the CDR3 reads CASGFATGGPNTEAFF. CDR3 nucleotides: TGTGCTAGTGGTTTTGCGACAGGGGGTCCGAACACTGAAGCTTTCTTT.